Sequencing of this TCR beta chain was carried out in a study of spatial heterogeneity in lung cancer. In TCRdb, the 5' RACE reads were re-called with MiXCR into one record per CDR3 protein. The table lists about 40,000 distinct CDR3 sequences, 5.2% of them singletons, with roughly 25% in the top ten. There are many counts of this clonotype. Time point: sample taken at primary tumor resection. No cells were sorted before sequencing. The whole RNA sequenced was extracted from tumor, nontumor lung or frozen PBMC. V lost 3 bases and J lost 0; bases outside the gene matches: 6. This CDR3 has 18 residues. Germline V gene lookup returns CDR1 SGDLS and CDR2 YYNGEE.

The sequence was collected from a female donor with early-stage non-small cell lung cancer. Sequencing used PBMCs, obtained at surgery. The genes are TRBV9 and TRBJ2-4; 13 bases match TRBD2. The CDR3 protein is CASSETSGGYLAKNIQYF. The CDR3, as DNA: TGTGCCAGCAGCGAGACTAGCGGGGGGTACCTAGCCAAAAACATTCAGTACTTC.